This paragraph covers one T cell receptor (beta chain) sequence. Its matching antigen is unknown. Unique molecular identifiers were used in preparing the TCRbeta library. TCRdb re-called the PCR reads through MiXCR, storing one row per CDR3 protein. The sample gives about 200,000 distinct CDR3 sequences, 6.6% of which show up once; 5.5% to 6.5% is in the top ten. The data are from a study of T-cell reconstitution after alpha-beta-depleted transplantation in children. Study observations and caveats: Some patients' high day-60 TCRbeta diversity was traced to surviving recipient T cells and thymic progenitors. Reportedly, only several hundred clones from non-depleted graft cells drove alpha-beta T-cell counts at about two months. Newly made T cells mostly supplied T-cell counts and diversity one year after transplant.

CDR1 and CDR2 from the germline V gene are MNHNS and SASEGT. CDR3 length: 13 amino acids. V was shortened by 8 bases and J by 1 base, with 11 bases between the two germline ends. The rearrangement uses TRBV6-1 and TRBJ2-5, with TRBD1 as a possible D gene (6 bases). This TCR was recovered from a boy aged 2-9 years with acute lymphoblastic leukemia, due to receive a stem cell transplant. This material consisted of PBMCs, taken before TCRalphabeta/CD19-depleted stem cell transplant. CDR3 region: CASSNRVQETQYF. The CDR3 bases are TGTGCCAGCTCGAACAGGGTCCAAGAGACCCAGTACTTC.